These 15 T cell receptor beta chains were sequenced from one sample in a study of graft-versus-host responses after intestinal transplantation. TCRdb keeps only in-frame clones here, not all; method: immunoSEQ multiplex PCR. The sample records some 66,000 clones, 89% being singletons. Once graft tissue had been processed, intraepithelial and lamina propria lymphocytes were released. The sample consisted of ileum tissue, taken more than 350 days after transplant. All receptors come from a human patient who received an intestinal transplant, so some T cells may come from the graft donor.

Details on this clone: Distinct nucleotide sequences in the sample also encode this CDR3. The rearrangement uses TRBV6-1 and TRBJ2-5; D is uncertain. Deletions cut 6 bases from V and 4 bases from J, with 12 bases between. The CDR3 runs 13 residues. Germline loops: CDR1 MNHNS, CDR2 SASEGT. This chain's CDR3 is CASRASSRETQYF. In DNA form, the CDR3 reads TGTGCCAGCAGAGCCTCTTCACGAGAGACCCAGTACTTC.

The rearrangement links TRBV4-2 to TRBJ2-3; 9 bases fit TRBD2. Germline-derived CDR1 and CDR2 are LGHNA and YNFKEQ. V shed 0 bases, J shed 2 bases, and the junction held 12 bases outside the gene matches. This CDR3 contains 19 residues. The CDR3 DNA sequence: TGTGCCAGCAGCCAAGACGGGACTAGCCGTCCCGCGGTCACAGATACGCAGTATTTT. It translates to CASSQDGTSRPAVTDTQYF.

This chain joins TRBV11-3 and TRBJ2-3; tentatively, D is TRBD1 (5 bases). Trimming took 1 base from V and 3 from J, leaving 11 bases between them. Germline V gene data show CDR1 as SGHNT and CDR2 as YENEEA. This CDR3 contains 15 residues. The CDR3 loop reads CASSLGGRVTDTQYF. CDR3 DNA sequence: TGTGCCAGCAGCTTAGGAGGCAGGGTGACAGATACGCAGTATTTT.

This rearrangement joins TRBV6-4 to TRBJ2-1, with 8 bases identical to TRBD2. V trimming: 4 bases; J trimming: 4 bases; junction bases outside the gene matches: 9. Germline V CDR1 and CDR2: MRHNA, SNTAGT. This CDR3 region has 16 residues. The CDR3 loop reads CASSVSGSGAYNEQFF. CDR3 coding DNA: TGTGCCAGCAGTGTCTCGGGTAGCGGGGCTTACAATGAGCAGTTCTTC.

The CDR3 is CASSQNPLGTDTQYF. CDR3 in DNA: TGCGCCAGCAGCCAAAATCCCCTAGGCACAGATACGCAGTATTTT. V usage is TRBV4-1 and J usage is TRBJ2-3; D not resolved. Trimming removed 2 bases at V and 1 base at J, with 10 bases between. From germline, CDR1 is MGHRA and CDR2 YSYEKL. The CDR3 consists of 15 residues.

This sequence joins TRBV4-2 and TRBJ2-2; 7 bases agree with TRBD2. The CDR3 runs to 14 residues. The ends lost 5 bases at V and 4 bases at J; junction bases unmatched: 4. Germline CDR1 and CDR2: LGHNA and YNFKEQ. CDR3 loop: CASSSSGSTGELFF. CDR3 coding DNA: TGTGCCAGCAGCTCTAGCGGTTCCACCGGGGAGCTGTTTTTT.

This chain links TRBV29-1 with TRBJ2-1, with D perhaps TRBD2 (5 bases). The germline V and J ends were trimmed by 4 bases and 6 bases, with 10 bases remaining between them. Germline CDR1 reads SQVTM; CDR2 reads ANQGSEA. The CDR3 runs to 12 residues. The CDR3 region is CSVVLVGNEQFF. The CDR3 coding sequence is TGCAGCGTTGTACTAGTAGGCAATGAGCAGTTCTTC.

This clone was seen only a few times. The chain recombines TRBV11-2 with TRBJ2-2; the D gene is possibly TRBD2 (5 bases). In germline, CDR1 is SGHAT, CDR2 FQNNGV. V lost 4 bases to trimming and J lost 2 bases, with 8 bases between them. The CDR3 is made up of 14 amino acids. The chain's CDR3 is CASSSTTNTGELFF. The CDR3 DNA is TGTGCCAGCAGCTCGACTACTAACACCGGGGAGCTGTTTTTT.

The DNA of the CDR3 is TGTGCCAGCATCCGACAATGGACAGGGAGTGAAAAACTGTTTTTT. Encoded protein: CASIRQWTGSEKLFF. V is TRBV6-1 and J is TRBJ1-4, with 8 positions matching TRBD1. The CDR3 runs to 15 residues. CDR1 MNHNS and CDR2 SASEGT come from the germline V gene. V gave up 7 bases and J gave up 7 bases; unmatched junction bases: 11.

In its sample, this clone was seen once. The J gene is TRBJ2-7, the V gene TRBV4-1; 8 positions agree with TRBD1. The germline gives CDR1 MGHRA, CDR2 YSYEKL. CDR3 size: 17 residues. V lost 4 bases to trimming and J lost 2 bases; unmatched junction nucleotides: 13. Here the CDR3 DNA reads TGCGCCAGCAGCCTGGCCTCCGGGACAGGTCTTACCTACGAGCAGTACTTC. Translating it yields CASSLASGTGLTYEQYF.

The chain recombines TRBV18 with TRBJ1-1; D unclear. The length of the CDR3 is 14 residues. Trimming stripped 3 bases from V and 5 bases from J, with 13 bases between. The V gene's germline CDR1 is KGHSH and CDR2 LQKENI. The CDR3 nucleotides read TGTGCCAGCTCACCTTCGACCGGCGGGACTGAAGCTTTCTTT. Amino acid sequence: CASSPSTGGTEAFF.

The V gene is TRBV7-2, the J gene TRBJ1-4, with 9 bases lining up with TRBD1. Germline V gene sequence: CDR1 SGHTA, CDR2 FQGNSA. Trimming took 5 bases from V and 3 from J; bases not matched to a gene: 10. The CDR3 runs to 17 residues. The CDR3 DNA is TGTGCCAGCAGCACCGGACAGGGGCGCCTTTCTAATGAAAAACTGTTTTTT. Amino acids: CASSTGQGRLSNEKLFF.

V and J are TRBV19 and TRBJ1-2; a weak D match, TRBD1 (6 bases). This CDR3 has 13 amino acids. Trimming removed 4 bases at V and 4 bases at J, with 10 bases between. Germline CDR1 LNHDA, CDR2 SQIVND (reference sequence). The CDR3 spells CASSNDRLYGYTF. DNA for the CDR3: TGTGCCAGTAGTAATGACAGGCTCTATGGCTACACCTTC.

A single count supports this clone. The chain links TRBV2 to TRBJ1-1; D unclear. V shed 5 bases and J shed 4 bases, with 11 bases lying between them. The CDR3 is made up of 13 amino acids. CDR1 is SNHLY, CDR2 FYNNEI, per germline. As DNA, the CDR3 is TGTGCCAGCAGTATGGAAGGTGGCACTGAAGCTTTCTTT. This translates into CASSMEGGTEAFF. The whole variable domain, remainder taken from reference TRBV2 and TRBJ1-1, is EPEVTQTPSHQVTQMGQEVILRCVPISNHLYFYWYRQILGQKVEFLVSFYNNEISEKSEIFDDQFSVERPDGSNFTLKIRSTKLEDSAMYFCASSMEGGTEAFFGQGTRLTVV.

The CDR3: CASRAPGEDINGYTF. DNA for the CDR3: TGTGCCAGCCGTGCCCCGGGGGAAGACATTAATGGCTACACCTTC. This chain connects TRBV6-5 to TRBJ1-2; D is possibly TRBD1 (5 bases). The CDR3 loop spans 15 amino acids. Germline V gene data show CDR1 as MNHEY and CDR2 as SVGAGI. V was trimmed by 8 bases and J by 6 bases, leaving 22 bases between them.